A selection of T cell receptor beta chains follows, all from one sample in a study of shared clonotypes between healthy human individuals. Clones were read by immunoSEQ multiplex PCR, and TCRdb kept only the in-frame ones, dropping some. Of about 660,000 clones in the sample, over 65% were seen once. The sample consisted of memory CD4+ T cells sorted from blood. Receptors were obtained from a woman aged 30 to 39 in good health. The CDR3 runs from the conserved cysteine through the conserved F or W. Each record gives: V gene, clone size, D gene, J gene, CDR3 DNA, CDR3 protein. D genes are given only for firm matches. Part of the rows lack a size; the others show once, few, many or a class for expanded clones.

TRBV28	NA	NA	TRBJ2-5	TGTGCCAGCTTTGGTAGCAAGGGGGAGACCCAGTACTTC	CASFGSKGETQYF
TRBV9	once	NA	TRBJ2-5	TGTGCCAGCAGCGTCCTTCCCGGACAAGAGACCCAGTACTTC	CASSVLPGQETQYF
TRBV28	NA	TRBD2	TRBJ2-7	TGTGCCAGCAGAGGACGCGGGAGTGAGCAGTACTTC	CASRGRGSEQYF
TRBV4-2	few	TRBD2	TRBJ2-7	TGTGCCAGCAGCCAAGGACTAGCGGGATCCTACGAGCAGTACTTC	CASSQGLAGSYEQYF
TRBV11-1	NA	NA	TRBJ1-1	TGTGCCAGCAGCTTACCCCCCATGAACACTGAAGCTTTCTTT	CASSLPPMNTEAFF
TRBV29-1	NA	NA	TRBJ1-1	TGCAGCGTTCGACAGTTGAACACTGAAGCTTTCTTT	CSVRQLNTEAFF
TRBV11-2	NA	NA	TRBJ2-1	TGTGCCAGCAGTATCTCGGTGGGGAATGAGCAGTTCTTC	CASSISVGNEQFF
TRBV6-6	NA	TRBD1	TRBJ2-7	TGTGCCAGCAGTAGGGACAGGGGGCCAGACGAGCAGTACTTC	CASSRDRGPDEQYF
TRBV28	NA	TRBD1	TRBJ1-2	TGTGCCAGCAGACGACAGGGCGGCTATGGCTACACCTTC	CASRRQGGYGYTF
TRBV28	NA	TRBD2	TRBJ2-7	TGTGCCAGCTCCAAAGGACTAGCAATAACCTACGAGCAGTACTTC	CASSKGLAITYEQYF
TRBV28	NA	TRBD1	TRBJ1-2	TGTGCCAGCAGTTTAACAGGGGCGGACTATGGCTACACCTTC	CASSLTGADYGYTF
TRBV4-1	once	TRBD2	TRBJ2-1	TGCGCCAGCACCGACCAAACTAGCGCCCGATACAATGAGCAGTTCTTC	CASTDQTSARYNEQFF
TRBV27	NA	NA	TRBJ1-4	TGTGCCAGCAGTCAAGAGCTAACTAATGAAAAACTGTTTTTT	CASSQELTNEKLFF
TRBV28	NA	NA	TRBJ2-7	TGTGCCAGCAGTGCCCAGGACAACGAGCAGTACTTC	CASSAQDNEQYF
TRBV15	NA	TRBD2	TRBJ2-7	TGTGCCACCAGCATCCGGCTAGCGGGAGCCGACTACGAGCAGTACTTC	CATSIRLAGADYEQYF
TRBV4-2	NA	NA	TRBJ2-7	TGTGCCAGCAGCCAAAGAACAGGGAAGCTTGACGAGCAGTACTTC	CASSQRTGKLDEQYF
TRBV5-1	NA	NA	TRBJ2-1	TGCGCCAGCAGCCTGACTAGCTACAATGAGCAGTTCTTC	CASSLTSYNEQFF
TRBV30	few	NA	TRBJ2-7	TGTGCCTGGAGTGTACAACGGCTGCACGAGCAGTACTTC	CAWSVQRLHEQYF
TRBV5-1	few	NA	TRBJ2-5	TGCGCCAGCACCCGCGGACGGACCCAAGAGACCCAGTACTTC	CASTRGRTQETQYF
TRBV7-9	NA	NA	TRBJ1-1	TGTGCCAGCAGCCCGCCTCAGAGGGAGAACACTGAAGCTTTCTTT	CASSPPQRENTEAFF
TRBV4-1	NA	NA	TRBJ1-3	TGCGCCAGCAGCAGCCAGCCTCCCCTTAAATACTCTGGAAACACCATATATTTT	CASSSQPPLKYSGNTIYF
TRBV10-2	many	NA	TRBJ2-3	TGCGCCAGCAGTAGTTGGGGGGAGGATACGCAGTATTTT	CASSSWGEDTQYF
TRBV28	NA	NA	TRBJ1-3	TGTGCCAGCAGTACCAGGCCTGGAAACACCATATATTTT	CASSTRPGNTIYF
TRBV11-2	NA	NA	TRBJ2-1	TGTGCCAGCAGCTTAGGACTACCAACCTACAATGAGCAGTTCTTC	CASSLGLPTYNEQFF
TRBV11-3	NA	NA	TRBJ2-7	TGTGCCAGCAGCTTGGGCAGGGCCTCCTACGAGCAGTACTTC	CASSLGRASYEQYF
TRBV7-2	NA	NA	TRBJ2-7	TGTGCCAGCAGGCGTACGGGGAGCTCCTACGAGCAGTACTTC	CASRRTGSSYEQYF
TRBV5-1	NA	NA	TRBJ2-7	TGCGCCAGCAGCTTGAATGGACAGCCGACCTACGAGCAGTACTTC	CASSLNGQPTYEQYF
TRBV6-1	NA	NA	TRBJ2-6	TGTGCCAGCAAGAACTCTGGGGCCAACGTCCTGACTTTC	CASKNSGANVLTF
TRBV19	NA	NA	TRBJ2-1	TGTGCCAGTAATACCCAGCCAAACAATGAGCAGTTCTTC	CASNTQPNNEQFF
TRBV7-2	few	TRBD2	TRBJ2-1	TGTGCCAGCAGCTTGACTAGCGGGAGGTTCGATGAGCAGTTCTTC	CASSLTSGRFDEQFF
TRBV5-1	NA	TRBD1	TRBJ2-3	TGCGCCAGCAGCGGCGGGACAGGCTTTAGCACAGATACGCAGTATTTT	CASSGGTGFSTDTQYF
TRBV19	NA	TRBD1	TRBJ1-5	TGTGCCAGTAGTACCCACAGGGGGCCGCGCAATCAGCCCCAGCATTTT	CASSTHRGPRNQPQHF
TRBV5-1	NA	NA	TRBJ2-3	TGCGCCAGCAGCCGGCCCGAACTTAGGGGGGGCACAGATACGCAGTATTTT	CASSRPELRGGTDTQYF
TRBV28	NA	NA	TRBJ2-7	TGTGCCAGCAGTTTATCCCCAACCTACGAGCAGTACTTC	CASSLSPTYEQYF
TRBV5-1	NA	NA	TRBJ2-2	TGCGCCAGCAGCTTGGGGAATGGGGGCAACGGGGAGCTGTTTTTT	CASSLGNGGNGELFF
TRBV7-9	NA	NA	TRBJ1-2	TGTGCCAGCAGTGTAGAAAGCTATGGCTACACCTTC	CASSVESYGYTF
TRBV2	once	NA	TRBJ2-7	TGTGCCAGCAGTGGGAGGGGACAGTCCTACGAGCAGTACTTC	CASSGRGQSYEQYF
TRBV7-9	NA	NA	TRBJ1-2	TGTGCCAGCAGCTTACGAGGGGGTGGCTACACCTTC	CASSLRGGGYTF
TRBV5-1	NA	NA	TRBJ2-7	TGCGCCAGCAAGCCACCGAGCTCCTACGAGCAGTACTTC	CASKPPSSYEQYF
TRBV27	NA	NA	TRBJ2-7	TGTGCCAGCAGTTTCAAGGGTATTGCCTACGAGCAGTACTTC	CASSFKGIAYEQYF
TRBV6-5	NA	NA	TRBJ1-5	TGTGCCAGCAGACGGACACAGTATAGCAATCAGCCCCAGCATTTT	CASRRTQYSNQPQHF
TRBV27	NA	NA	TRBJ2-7	TGTGCCAGCAGTCCCCTGGGGCGTTCCTACGAGCAGTACTTC	CASSPLGRSYEQYF
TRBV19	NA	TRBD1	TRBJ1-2	TGTGCCACTGACGACAGGGAAGGTGGCTACACCTTC	CATDDREGGYTF
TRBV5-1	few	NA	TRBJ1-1	TGCGCCAGCAGCGGGAGGGGGTTGAACACTGAAGCTTTCTTT	CASSGRGLNTEAFF
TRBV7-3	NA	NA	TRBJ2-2	TGTGCCAGCAGCTTAATGCCGACAGGGAACACCGGGGAGCTGTTTTTT	CASSLMPTGNTGELFF
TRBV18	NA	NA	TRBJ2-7	TGTGCCAGCTCACCCGGGACCGGCTCCTCCTACGAGCAGTACTTC	CASSPGTGSSYEQYF
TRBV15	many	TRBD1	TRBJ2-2	TGTGCCACCAGCAGAGATCTAGTGCGGGCCTTTTCCGGGACAGGGGGGACCGGGGAGCTGTTTTTT	CATSRDLVRAFSGTGGTGELFF
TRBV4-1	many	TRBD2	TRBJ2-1	TGCGCCAGCAGCCACCCAGGGCTAGCGGGAGGGCCGGGGCACAATGAGCAGTTCTTC	CASSHPGLAGGPGHNEQFF
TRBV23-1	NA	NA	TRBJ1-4	TGCGCCAGCAGTCAACATACAGGTTTTGCAACTAATGAAAAACTGTTTTTT	CASSQHTGFATNEKLFF
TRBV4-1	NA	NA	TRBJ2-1	TGCGCCAGCAGCCAAGATCAGGACCCCAGTAACAATGAGCAGTTCTTC	CASSQDQDPSNNEQFF